Detailed here is one T cell receptor (beta chain). Its antigen is still unknown. TCRdb's table, derived via immunoSEQ multiplex PCR, lists solely in-frame clones and lacks some. The sample includes about 59,000 clones, 84% of them seen just once. Trimming removed 2 bases from V and 5 bases from J, with 6 bases in between. CDR3 size: 13 residues. Germline loops: CDR1 LNHDA, CDR2 SQIVND (reference sequence). The sample comes from a study of OX40 agonist ivuxolimab in advanced cancers. Study-level background: Participants, 65% to 85% male, averaged approximately 60 years of age, ranging from about 20 to 79.

Study results and limitations: At doses 0.1 to 3.0 mg/kg, CD4+ and CD8+ clones expanded.

This clonotype was sampled from an adult with an advanced solid tumor such as melanoma, head and neck, liver or kidney cancer. The specimen comprised CD4+ or CD8+ T cells sorted from blood, sampled in a trial of the OX40 agonist ivuxolimab. The V gene is TRBV19, the J gene TRBJ1-4; D not resolved. The CDR3 nucleotides read TGTGCCAGTAGTATAATGAGGAATGAAAAACTGTTTTTT. Translating it yields CASSIMRNEKLFF.